This TCR beta chain was retrieved from a study of PD-1 blockade in classical Hodgkin lymphoma. Study-wide results and caveats: Similar baseline diversity was found in complete responders and newly diagnosed patients.

As for time point: cycle 4 day 1 (C4D1), after 6 weeks of nivolumab. Each patient relapsed following autologous stem cell transplantation, and prior brentuximab vedotin exposure differed. Magnetic negative selection served to purify CD4+ T cells out of PBMCs that had been thawed. Here immunoSEQ multiplex PCR was the method, and the copy in TCRdb shows in-frame clones only, minus some. Here the sample spans approximately 9,000 clones, over 70% being singletons. The length of the CDR3 is 17 residues. Germline CDR1 is LNHDA and CDR2 is SQIVND (reference sequence). Losses at the gene ends were 11 bases for V and 4 bases for J; bases not matched to a gene: 22. With regard to this clone: No antigen is known for it.

This chain uses TRBV19 with TRBJ1-1; 7 nucleotides match TRBD1. Sequences were derived from CD4+ T cells from blood, sampled before the fourth cycle of nivolumab. The receptor was isolated from a human donor with classical Hodgkin lymphoma. Written as DNA, the CDR3 is TGTGCCTCCAGAAGCGAGGGAGCAGGGGGTTTACGCACTGAAGCTTTCTTT. Residues: CASRSEGAGGLRTEAFF.